These 23 T cell receptor beta chains were all obtained from the same sample, sequenced in a study of T cells after yellow fever vaccination. TCRdb used MiXCR to reprocess the 5' RACE reads, holding one entry per CDR3 protein. The table shows about 110,000 distinct CDR3 sequences, with 7.5% to 9.5% occurring only once. The sample was CD8+ T cells sorted from PBMCs, taken 45 days after the yellow fever booster vaccination. The receptors stem from a young man who received the YFV17D yellow fever vaccine.

The gene calls are TRBV5-1 and TRBJ2-1; 10 nucleotides match TRBD2. The CDR3 spans 15 residues. Germline V CDR1 and CDR2: SGHRS, YFSETQ. The junction had 5 bases not matched to a gene; V was cut back by 0 bases and J by 8 bases. The chain's CDR3 is CASSLEAGGPYEQFF. CDR3 nucleotides: TGCGCCAGCAGCTTGGAAGCGGGAGGGCCTTATGAGCAGTTCTTC.

CDR3 nucleotide sequence: TGTGCCAGCAGCCTTTCGGACATGGCCGGTTTGGATACGCAGTATTTT. It encodes CASSLSDMAGLDTQYF. V usage is TRBV6-1 and J usage is TRBJ2-3, with D possibly TRBD1 on 5 matching bases. Germline values: CDR1 MNHNS, CDR2 SASEGT. The CDR3 loop spans 16 amino acids. Trimming removed 6 bases from V and 6 bases from J, with 22 bases in between.

The gene calls are TRBV5-6 and TRBJ2-4, with 7 bases fitting TRBD1. CDR3 length: 13 amino acids. Germline CDR1 and CDR2: SGHDT and YYEEEE. Unmatched junction bases numbered 11, after V lost 2 bases and J lost 15 bases. CDR3 coding DNA: TGTGCCAGCAGCTTAAACGTAGACAGGGACGCGTACTTC. This sequence encodes CASSLNVDRDAYF.

This clonotype was seen repeatedly, ten times or more. This CDR3 is CSVVGAGEQYF. CDR3 nucleotides: TGCAGCGTTGTCGGTGCGGGCGAGCAGTACTTC. This rearrangement joins TRBV29-1 to TRBJ2-7, with D possibly TRBD2 on 5 matching bases. This CDR3 region has 11 residues. Germline V gives CDR1 SQVTM, CDR2 ANQGSEA. Trimming cost V 4 bases and J 6 bases, with 10 bases left between them.

This clonotype was seen repeatedly, ten times or more. The chain recombines TRBV20-1 with TRBJ1-1, with a weak D call TRBD1 (5 bases). CDR1 and CDR2 (germline): DFQATT, SNEGSKA (reference sequence). Trimming took 6 bases from V and 11 from J, leaving 16 bases between them. This CDR3 contains 11 residues. DNA for the CDR3: TGCAGTGCCCCCGAGCACAGGTCGGCTTTCTTT. Translating gives CSAPEHRSAFF.

In its sample, this clonotype was seen many times. The rearrangement links TRBV20-1 to TRBJ1-5; TRBD1 matches at 7 bases. The germline gives CDR1 DFQATT, CDR2 SNEGSKA (reference sequence). The CDR3 spans 13 residues. Trimming took 5 bases from V and 2 from J; bases not matched to a gene: 3. For the CDR3, the DNA is TGCAGTGCTCTTGGACAGGGCAATCAGCCCCAGCATTTT. As protein: CSALGQGNQPQHF.

Ten or more counts support this clonotype. The rearrangement uses TRBV10-3 and TRBJ2-7, with D uncertain. Germline V gene lookup returns CDR1 ENHRY and CDR2 SYGVKD. The CDR3 spans 14 residues. Trimming removed 0 bases at V and 3 bases at J, with 9 bases between. Here the CDR3 reads CAISESGIFYEQYF. In DNA, the CDR3 is TGTGCCATCAGTGAGTCGGGGATTTTCTACGAGCAGTACTTC.

Points on this clonotype: A far larger clone is off by one base, so a read error is likely. The chain joins TRBV2 to TRBJ2-2; D not resolved. V lost 6 bases and J 3 bases, leaving 2 bases between the germline ends. The CDR3 spans 11 residues. Germline loops: CDR1 SNHLY, CDR2 FYNNEI. The CDR3 loop is CASRYTGELFF. The CDR3 region has the DNA TGTGCCAGCAGGTACACCGGGGAGCTGTTTTTT. The full variable domain, completed using reference TRBV2 and TRBJ2-2, is EPEVTQTPSHQVTQMGQEVILRCVPISNHLYFYWYRQILGQKVEFLVSFYNNEISEKSEIFDDQFSVERPDGSNFTLKIRSTKLEDSAMYFCASRYTGELFFGEGSRLTVL.

Ten or more counts support this clonotype. This chain connects TRBV7-6 to TRBJ2-1, with D perhaps TRBD2 (6 bases). This CDR3 is built from 16 residues. Germline CDR1 reads SGHVS; CDR2 reads FNYEAQ. Trimming left V 1 base short and J 4 bases short, with 14 bases between. CDR3 coding DNA: TGTGCCAGCAGCTTAGTAGGGGAGGCCCCATACAATGAGCAGTTCTTC. This encodes CASSLVGEAPYNEQFF. Complete variable domain (other parts from reference TRBV7-6 and TRBJ2-1): GAGVSQSPRYKVTKRGQDVALRCDPISGHVSLYWYRQALGQGPEFLTYFNYEAQQDKSGLPNDRFSAERPEGSISTLTIQRTEQRDSAMYRCASSLVGEAPYNEQFFGPGTRLTVL.

This clonotype was counted a few times. V is TRBV7-9 and J is TRBJ2-1, with 7 bases lining up with TRBD2. CDR1 and CDR2 (germline): SEHNR, FQNEAQ (reference sequence). Trimming removed 5 bases from V and 7 bases from J; junction bases left unmatched: 17. The CDR3 has 17 amino acids. The CDR3 loop reads CASSHLIAGRKGNEQFF. The CDR3 DNA is TGTGCCAGCAGCCATCTCATAGCGGGCCGTAAGGGTAATGAGCAGTTCTTC.

This clonotype was detected ten times or more. The chain combines TRBV5-6 with TRBJ2-1, with D unresolved. Germline V CDR1 and CDR2: SGHDT, YYEEEE. V lost 0 bases, J lost 6 bases, and 16 bases lay in between. The length of the CDR3 is 16 residues. The CDR3 reads CASSLELTLEVNEQFF. In DNA form, the CDR3 reads TGTGCCAGCAGCTTGGAATTGACCCTCGAGGTCAATGAGCAGTTCTTC. Full variable domain (outside the CDR3, taken from reference TRBV5-6 and TRBJ2-1): DAGVTQSPTHLIKTRGQQVTLRCSPKSGHDTVSWYQQALGQGPQFIFQYYEEEERQRGNFPDRFSGHQFPNYSSELNVNALLLGDSALYLCASSLELTLEVNEQFFGPGTRLTVL.

This clonotype was seen repeatedly, ten times or more. This chain joins TRBV29-1 and TRBJ2-7, with D possibly being TRBD1 (6 bases). V was cut by 0 bases and J by 3 bases, with 12 bases left in between. This CDR3 contains 14 residues. The germline V gene has CDR1 SQVTM and CDR2 ANQGSEA. CDR3 sequence: CSVEESRGYYEQYF. CDR3 bases: TGCAGCGTTGAAGAGTCCAGGGGATACTACGAGCAGTACTTC.

This clonotype appeared many times. The rearrangement links TRBV29-1 to TRBJ2-1; D could derive from TRBD1 or TRBD2 (5 bases each). V lost 7 bases and J 3 bases, leaving 22 bases between the germline ends. The germline CDR1 and CDR2 sequences are SQVTM and ANQGSEA. The CDR3 is 16 residues long. CDR3 in DNA: TGCAGCGCTCGGGACGGTAGAGGACATAGCTACAATGAGCAGTTCTTC. It encodes CSARDGRGHSYNEQFF.

This clonotype was recorded at least ten times. The genes are TRBV4-2 and TRBJ2-7; D is possibly TRBD2 (6 bases). Trimming removed 1 base from V and 1 base from J, with 14 bases in between. Germline CDR1 LGHNA, CDR2 YNFKEQ. This CDR3 contains 16 residues. The CDR3 sequence is CASSQGAGDFSYEQYF. As DNA, the CDR3 is TGTGCCAGCAGCCAAGGTGCCGGGGACTTTTCCTACGAGCAGTACTTC.

This clonotype was observed at least ten times. The rearrangement links TRBV29-1 to TRBJ2-1; D is tentatively TRBD1 or TRBD2 (6 bases each). Trimming took 3 bases from V and 15 from J, leaving 15 bases between them. The CDR3 loop spans 11 amino acids. The germline gives CDR1 SQVTM, CDR2 ANQGSEA. DNA for the CDR3: TGCAGCGTTGAGGGAGGTGACAGGCGGTTCTTC. Translation gives CSVEGGDRRFF.

The table lists this clonotype with many counts. This chain connects TRBV6-2 or TRBV6-3 to TRBJ2-1; weak D call: TRBD2 (6 bases). CDR1 and CDR2 (germline): MNHEY, SVGEGT. CDR3 size: 15 residues. Trimming took off 5 bases at V and 3 bases at J, with 14 bases between the two ends. The CDR3 here is CASSTRAGLYNEQFF. The CDR3 DNA reads as TGTGCCAGCAGTACCAGAGCGGGTCTCTACAATGAGCAGTTCTTC.

This clonotype appeared many times. V and J are TRBV14 and TRBJ2-7, with 7 bases aligning to TRBD1. Germline V gene sequence: CDR1 SGHDN, CDR2 FVKESK. V dropped 6 bases and J dropped 3; count of bases not matched to a gene: 2. The CDR3 contains 12 residues. Here the CDR3 DNA reads TGTGCCAGCAGTGGGGACAGCTACGAGCAGTACTTC. Residues: CASSGDSYEQYF.

This clonotype was seen repeatedly, ten times or more. The rearrangement links TRBV20-1 to TRBJ2-2; D gene uncertain. Trimming shortened V by 0 bases and J by 4 bases, and 12 bases separated the two germline ends. This CDR3 contains 15 residues. CDR1 DFQATT and CDR2 SNEGSKA come from the germline V gene (reference sequence). The CDR3 region is CSARDKSSGTGELFF. Written as DNA, the CDR3 is TGCAGTGCTAGAGATAAAAGTTCCGGCACCGGGGAGCTGTTTTTT.

This clonotype has a count of ten or more. This chain connects TRBV9 to TRBJ1-1; the match to TRBD1 covers 8 bases. This CDR3 has 17 amino acids. V shed 3 bases and J 4 bases; nucleotides not matched to a gene: 14. Germline V lookup: CDR1 SGDLS, CDR2 YYNGEE. This CDR3 reads CASSDRGNALFGTEAFF. DNA for the CDR3: TGTGCCAGCAGCGACAGGGGGAATGCCTTATTCGGCACTGAAGCTTTCTTT.

Ten or more counts support this clonotype. This rearrangement joins TRBV7-2 to TRBJ1-4, with D possibly being TRBD1 (5 bases). With 2 bases removed from V and 6 bases from J, the gap between germline ends came to 16 bases. The CDR3 is made up of 16 amino acids. The V gene's germline CDR1 is SGHTA and CDR2 FQGNSA. The CDR3 loop is CASSLLYGTDYEKLFF. DNA for the CDR3: TGTGCCAGCAGCTTACTATACGGGACGGATTATGAAAAACTGTTTTTT.

This sequence joins TRBV7-8 and TRBJ2-2; D gene uncertain. V was pared by 5 bases and J by 0 bases, with 13 bases between. The germline gives CDR1 SGHVS, CDR2 FQNEAQ. The CDR3 consists of 16 residues. This CDR3 is CASSPRPLANTGELFF. Here the CDR3 DNA reads TGTGCCAGCAGCCCCCGCCCCCTCGCGAACACCGGGGAGCTGTTTTTT.

Points on this clonotype: This may be a read error: a much more frequent sequence differs by one nucleotide. The chain carries TRBV5-1 and TRBJ2-3, with D tentatively TRBD2 (5 bases). CDR1 is SGHRS, CDR2 YFSETQ, per germline. The CDR3 spans 15 residues. V was cut by 0 bases and J by 5 bases, with 13 bases left in between. CDR3 nucleotides: TGCGCCAGCAGCTTGGCTGTCCCGGCGGGAGATACGCAGTATTTT. It encodes CASSLAVPAGDTQYF.

This clonotype was seen ten or more times. The DNA for the CDR3 is TGCGCCAGCAGCCAGGCTAGCGGGAGATACACCGGGGAGCTGTTTTTT. Its protein is CASSQASGRYTGELFF. The chain uses TRBV4-3 and TRBJ2-2; 10 bases align to TRBD2. The CDR3 totals 16 residues. V lost 3 bases to trimming and J lost 3 bases; unmatched junction nucleotides: 4. Germline V CDR1 and CDR2: LGHNA, YSLEER.